The rows below give T cell receptor beta chains drawn from one sample of a study of blood T cell repertoires in COVID-19. Clones were read by immunoSEQ multiplex PCR, and TCRdb kept only the in-frame ones, dropping some. Of some 95,000 clones detected, 91% appear once; the ten largest clones hold under 2%. Sample: peripheral blood. All receptors derive from a human donor with active COVID-19. The donor label of this sample is uncertain. The CDR3 runs from the conserved cysteine through the conserved F or W. The D gene is left open where the match is weak. Where a row states a size, it is once, few, many or the class of an expanded clone; other rows omit it.

j_call v_call cdr3_length clone_size d_call cdr3_aa cdr3_nt
TRBJ2-5 TRBV7-9 16 few TRBD2 CASSLIRGGLEETQYF TGTGCCAGCAGCTTAATCCGGGGGGGCCTAGAGGAGACCCAGTACTTC
TRBJ1-2 TRBV19 13 - - CASRVRKDYGYTF TGTGCCAGTAGGGTCAGGAAGGACTATGGCTACACCTTC
TRBJ1-4 TRBV5-5 17 - - CASSPNPLWGEGEKLFF TGTGCCAGCAGCCCTAACCCCCTCTGGGGGGAAGGTGAAAAACTGTTTTTT
TRBJ2-1 TRBV6-6 14 - TRBD1 CASSYSWDSLEQFF TGTGCCAGCAGTTACTCGTGGGACAGCCTTGAGCAGTTCTTC
TRBJ1-5 TRBV18 16 - - CASSPGTPYSNQPQHF TGTGCCAGCTCACCCGGGACACCTTATAGCAATCAGCCCCAGCATTTT
TRBJ2-1 TRBV7-9 14 - TRBD2 CASSSGAPYNEQFF TGTGCCAGCTCTAGCGGGGCCCCCTACAATGAGCAGTTCTTC
TRBJ2-5 TRBV7-8 15 - TRBD1 CASSLRQGLGETQYF TGTGCCAGCAGCTTACGACAGGGTCTAGGAGAGACCCAGTACTTC
TRBJ2-3 TRBV19 14 - - CASSPLGEADTQYF TGTGCCAGTTCCCCACTAGGAGAAGCAGATACGCAGTATTTT
TRBJ2-1 TRBV5-1 16 once TRBD2 CASTPGEGLTYNEQFF TGCGCCAGCACCCCCGGGGAGGGCCTAACCTACAATGAGCAGTTCTTC
TRBJ1-6 TRBV10-3 15 - TRBD1 CAISESSRGDSPLHF TGTGCCATCAGTGAGTCTTCCAGGGGGGATTCACCCCTCCACTTT
TRBJ2-2 TRBV6-5 14 - TRBD1 CASEQGASTGELFF TGTGCCAGCGAACAGGGGGCGAGCACCGGGGAGCTGTTTTTT
TRBJ1-4 TRBV19 19 - TRBD1 CASSLSPTGGVSTNEKLFF TGTGCCAGTAGCCTTTCCCCGACAGGGGGAGTGTCAACTAATGAAAAACTGTTTTTT
TRBJ1-2 TRBV19 15 once TRBD1 CASSPGQPANYGYTF TGTGCCAGTAGTCCGGGACAGCCAGCTAACTATGGCTACACCTTC
TRBJ2-2 TRBV19 13 - TRBD1 CATTTGAAGELFF TGTGCCACTACGACAGGGGCGGCCGGGGAGCTGTTTTTT
TRBJ2-3 TRBV28 14 - - CASSPPGGTDTQYF TGTGCCAGCAGCCCTCCGGGAGGCACAGATACGCAGTATTTT
TRBJ2-5 TRBV18 14 - - CASSPRRGDETQYF TGTGCCAGCTCACCACGAAGAGGTGACGAGACCCAGTACTTC
TRBJ2-1 TRBV6-2/TRBV6-3 15 once - CASSYSALTGNEQFF TGTGCCAGCAGTTACTCGGCGCTGACTGGGAATGAGCAGTTCTTC
TRBJ1-2 TRBV29-1 14 - - CSVGESREGYGYTF TGCAGCGTTGGGGAATCCAGGGAGGGGTATGGCTACACCTTC
TRBJ1-2 TRBV24-1 15 - TRBD1 CATSDGTGDYGGYTF TGTGCCACCAGTGATGGGACAGGGGATTATGGCGGCTACACCTTC